The 3 T cell receptor beta chains presented below share a single source sample, sequenced in a study of blood T cell repertoires in COVID-19. Clones were read by immunoSEQ multiplex PCR, and TCRdb kept only the in-frame ones, dropping some. The sample has some 200,000 clones; approximately 86% are singletons. Sequencing was carried out using peripheral blood. The receptors here all came from a woman aged 25 to 39 with COVID-19, enrolled during active disease.

This chain connects TRBV7-2 to TRBJ1-4; perhaps TRBD1 as D (6 bases). The CDR3 loop spans 16 amino acids. The V gene lost 4 bases and the J gene lost 5 bases, with 17 bases spanning the gap. The V gene's germline CDR1 is SGHTA and CDR2 FQGNSA. This CDR3 is CASSSQGGALNEKLFF. The CDR3 bases are TGTGCCAGCAGCTCACAGGGCGGAGCTCTAAATGAAAAACTGTTTTTT.

This clone was observed a few times. The chain employs TRBV7-2 and TRBJ1-2; the match to TRBD1 covers 8 bases. The CDR3 has 13 residues. Per germline, CDR1 SGHTA and CDR2 FQGNSA. V trimming: 5 bases; J trimming: 6 bases; junction bases outside the gene matches: 5. The CDR3: CASSRTGYDGYTF. The CDR3 nucleotides are TGTGCCAGCAGCCGGACAGGGTACGATGGCTACACCTTC.

The J gene is TRBJ2-7, the V gene TRBV7-9, with D perhaps TRBD1 (6 bases). V dropped 5 bases and J dropped 5 bases, with 10 bases sitting between them. The germline gives CDR1 SEHNR, CDR2 FQNEAQ (reference sequence). This CDR3 has 12 residues. The CDR3 loop is CASSPDSHEQYF. As DNA, the CDR3 is TGTGCCAGCAGCCCGGACAGCCACGAGCAGTACTTC.